The present TCR beta chain was sequenced within a study of T cells after yellow fever vaccination. TCRdb itself ran the 5' RACE reads through MiXCR, one entry per CDR3 protein. This table holds about 550,000 distinct CDR3 sequences, roughly a fifth found once. Ten or more counts support this clonotype. The antigen is unknown. Overall study findings and caveats: Detected again after the booster were most primary-vaccination clones, at almost 97% CD4 and more than 70% CD8.

This TCR was recovered from a man aged 25 to 40 who received the YFV17D yellow fever vaccine. The sequenced sample was PBMCs, obtained 15 days after the yellow fever booster vaccination.

The CDR3: CASSYRGGTDTQYF. CDR3 coding DNA: TGTGCCAGCAGTTACAGGGGAGGCACAGATACGCAGTATTTT. This chain links TRBV12-3 or TRBV12-4 with TRBJ2-3; 7 nucleotides line up with TRBD1. The CDR3 is 14 residues long. Trimming cost V 4 bases and J 1 base; bases outside gene matches: 2.